This T cell receptor beta chain stems from a study of T cell repertoires in cytomegalovirus infection. Study summary: Carrying CMV and the relevant HLA type showed in public TCR beta signatures.

Each CDR3 protein gets one entry after TCRdb re-called the reads with MiXCR. The sample comprises 200,000 or so distinct CDR3 sequences, roughly 34% of which are singletons, and 55% to 60% rests with the top ten. A remark on this clonotype: Antigen specificity is unknown.

Looked up from germline, CDR1 is SGHVS and CDR2 is FNYEAQ. The CDR3 sequence is 15 residues long. Trimming took off 4 bases at V and 1 base at J, with 13 bases between the two ends. The V gene is TRBV7-6, the J gene TRBJ1-1; D is ambiguous. The source was CD8+ T cells from cultured PBMCs, collected from culture after CMV antigen stimulation. This clonotype was obtained from a human donor in good health (CMV status not recorded). Some clones in this sample may be carry-over from other donors' samples. The CDR3 nucleotides read TGTGCCAGCAGCTCCTTAGGCGGCAGGAACACTGAAGCTTTCTTT. Translated, it gives CASSSLGGRNTEAFF.